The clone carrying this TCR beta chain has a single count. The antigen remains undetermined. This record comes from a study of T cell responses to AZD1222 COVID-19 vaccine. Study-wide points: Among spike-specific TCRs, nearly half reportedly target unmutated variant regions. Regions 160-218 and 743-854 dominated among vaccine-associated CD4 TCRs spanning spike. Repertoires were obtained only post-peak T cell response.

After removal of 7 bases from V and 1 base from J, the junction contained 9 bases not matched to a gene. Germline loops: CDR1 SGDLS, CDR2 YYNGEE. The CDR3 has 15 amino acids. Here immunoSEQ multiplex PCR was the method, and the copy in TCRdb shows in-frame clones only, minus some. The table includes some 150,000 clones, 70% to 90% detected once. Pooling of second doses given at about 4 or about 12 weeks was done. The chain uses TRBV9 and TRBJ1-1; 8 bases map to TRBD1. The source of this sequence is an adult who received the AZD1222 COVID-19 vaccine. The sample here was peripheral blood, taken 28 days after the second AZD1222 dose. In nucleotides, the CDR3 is TGTGCCAGCCGGGGACAGGAGGACCCGAACACTGAAGCTTTCTTT. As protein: CASRGQEDPNTEAFF.